The clone carrying this T cell receptor (beta chain) turned up a few times. The data belong to a study of blood T cell repertoires in COVID-19. Authors' processing steps: The authors estimated nucleated cell counts from reference gene primer amplification. Here immunoSEQ multiplex PCR was the method, and the copy in TCRdb shows in-frame clones only, minus some. The D gene and trimming were derived from the DNA, and the V and J assignments and clone size from that table. In the table there are about 68,000 clones, about 83% of which are singletons. V shed 4 bases and J 8 bases; nucleotides not matched to a gene: 12. The CDR3 totals 16 residues. Germline assignment: CDR1 SGHRS and CDR2 YFSETQ.

The sequencing input was peripheral blood. The genes are TRBV5-1 and TRBJ1-4; 9 nucleotides align to TRBD1. This TCR derives from a human donor in a cohort sampled during active COVID-19. The CDR3 sequence: CASSHLAGQGGEKLFF. CDR3 sequence (DNA): TGCGCCAGCAGCCATTTGGCGGGACAGGGTGGCGAAAAACTGTTTTTT.